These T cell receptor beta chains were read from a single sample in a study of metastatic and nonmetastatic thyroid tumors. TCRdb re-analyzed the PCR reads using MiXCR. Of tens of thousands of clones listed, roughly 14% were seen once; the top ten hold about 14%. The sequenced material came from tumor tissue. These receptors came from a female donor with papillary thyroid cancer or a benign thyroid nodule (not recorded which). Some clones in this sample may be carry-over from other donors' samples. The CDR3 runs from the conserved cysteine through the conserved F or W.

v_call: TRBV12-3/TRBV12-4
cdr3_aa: CASLGVENEQFF

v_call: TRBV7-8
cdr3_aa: CASSLIQGSVYTF

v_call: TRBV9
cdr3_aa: CASSPTIPTSGTYNEQFF

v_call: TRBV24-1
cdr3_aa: CATSDRPGESGELFF

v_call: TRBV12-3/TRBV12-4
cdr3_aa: CATKLSGTEAFF

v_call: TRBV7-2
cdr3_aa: CASSLNQGLQETQYF

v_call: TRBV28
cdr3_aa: CASSLTRDRLKKQYF

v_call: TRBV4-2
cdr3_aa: CASSQDLRGGATNEKLFF

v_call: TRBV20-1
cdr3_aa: CSARSGQGGGYTF

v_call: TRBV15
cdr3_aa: CATSTLDSEEKLFF

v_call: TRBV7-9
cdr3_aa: CASSYGTSSGVSNQPQHF

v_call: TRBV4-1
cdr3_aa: CASSHLAAMNTEAFF

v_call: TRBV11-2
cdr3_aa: CASSPRTGGLYEQYF

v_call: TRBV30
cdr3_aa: CAWSPGDHGYTF

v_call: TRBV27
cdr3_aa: CASTGLAGETQYF

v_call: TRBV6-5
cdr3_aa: CASSYMGGSYGYTF

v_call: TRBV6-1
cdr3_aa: CASTEGEGSYGYTF

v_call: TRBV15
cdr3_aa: CATSRTGTGGPRGNTIYF

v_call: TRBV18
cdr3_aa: CASSLGLAEPNEQFF

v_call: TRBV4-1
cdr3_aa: CASSFTSGGRDEQYF

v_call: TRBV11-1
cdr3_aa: CASRISGRGFGETEAFF

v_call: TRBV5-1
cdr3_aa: CASSPGGRTDSPLHF

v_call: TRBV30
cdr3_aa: CAWNRLGTDTQYF

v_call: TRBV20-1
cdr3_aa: CSARDVRQINTGELFF

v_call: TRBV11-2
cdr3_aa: CASSFTGAPGESPLHF

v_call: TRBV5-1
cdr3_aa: CASSSGSGDEQYF

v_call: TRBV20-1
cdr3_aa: CSARDSNAHPGGTGELFF

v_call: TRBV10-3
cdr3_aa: CAIGGSGGANTGELFF

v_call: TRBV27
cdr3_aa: CASRVRPETDTQYF

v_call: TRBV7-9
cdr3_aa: CASSPRTGPDTQYF

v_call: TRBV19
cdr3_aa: CASSTGTSGTQYF

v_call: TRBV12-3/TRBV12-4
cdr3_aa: CASSNQNYKNIQYF

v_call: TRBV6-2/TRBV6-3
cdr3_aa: CASSRGQGRGNEQFF

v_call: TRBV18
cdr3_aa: CASSPSGKTYEQYF

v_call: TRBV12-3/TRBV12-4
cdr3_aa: CAPFVKLGDEQFF

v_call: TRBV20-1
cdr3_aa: CSARRTGETGELFF

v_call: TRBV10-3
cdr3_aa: CAISDPKDGDYGYTF

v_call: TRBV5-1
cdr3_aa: CASSLYSGRGKNIQYF

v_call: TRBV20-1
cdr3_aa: CNADTGGRNIQYF

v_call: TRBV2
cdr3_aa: CSISESGRSTGELFF

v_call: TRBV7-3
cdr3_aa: CASSRSGSVDEQFF

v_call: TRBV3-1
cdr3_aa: CASSWGGDTQYF

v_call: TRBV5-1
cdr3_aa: CASSSGTSGGALDEQYF

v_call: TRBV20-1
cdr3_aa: CSAFGLAGFQDEQFF

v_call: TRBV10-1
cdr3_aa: CASSKEGPTDTQYF

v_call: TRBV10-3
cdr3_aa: CAISESYGGSRTGELFF

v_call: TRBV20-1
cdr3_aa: CSARLAGARETQYF

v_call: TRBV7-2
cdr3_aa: CASSLAGTEAFF

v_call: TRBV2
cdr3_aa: CASSEGLAGGSETQYF

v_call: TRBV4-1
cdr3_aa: CASSQDAGNTEAFF

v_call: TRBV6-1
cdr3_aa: CASSGGTSYNEQFF

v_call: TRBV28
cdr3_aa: CASSRGGDTYGYTF

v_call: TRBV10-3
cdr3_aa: CATRGTGGTGELFF